These 8 T cell receptor beta chains were sequenced from one sample in a study of Graves' ophthalmopathy and Graves' hyperthyroidism. The TCR beta CDR3 regions underwent amplification from RNA transcripts. An opening RT-PCR round employed HTBI primers and preceded a second-round multiplex PCR. In TCRdb, the multiplex PCR reads were re-called with MiXCR into one record per CDR3 protein. In the table there are 600,000 to 650,000 distinct CDR3 sequences, 22% of which are singletons. The specimen sequenced was peripheral blood. All receptors derive from a woman younger than 30 with stable Graves' hyperthyroidism. Some clones in this sample may be carry-over from other donors' samples.

The chain is built from TRBV24-1 and TRBJ1-6, with 8 bases matching TRBD1. The V segment lost 2 bases and the J segment 13 bases; nucleotides outside the gene matches: 6. This CDR3 is built from 14 residues. Germline V CDR1 and CDR2: KGHDR, SFDVKD. The CDR3 nucleotides are TGTGCCACCAGTGATTCAGGGGGCTCGCCTCCCCTCCACTTT. This translates into CATSDSGGSPPLHF.

This clonotype was detected a few times. J is TRBJ2-5 and V is TRBV28; no clear D. CDR1 is MDHEN, CDR2 SYDVKM, per germline. Trimming pared 4 bases from V and 5 bases from J, leaving 11 bases between. The CDR3 is 13 residues long. The CDR3 reads CASSYGRSETQYF. The DNA for the CDR3 is TGTGCCAGCAGTTACGGGCGGTCGGAGACCCAGTACTTC.

CDR3 bases: TGCGCCAGCCGCAAGACCCAGGGTATGAACACTGAAGCTTTCTTT. It translates to CASRKTQGMNTEAFF. The chain employs TRBV5-1 and TRBJ1-1, with D perhaps TRBD1 (5 bases). The CDR3 is made up of 15 amino acids. In germline, CDR1 is SGHRS, CDR2 YFSETQ. V was clipped by 7 bases and J by 0 bases, with 16 bases between them.

This clonotype showed up many times. V gene TRBV6-5 combines with J gene TRBJ2-2; possible D gene TRBD2, 5 bases. CDR3 length: 14 residues. Germline V gene lookup returns CDR1 MNHEY and CDR2 SVGAGI. Trimming took off 4 bases at V and 4 bases at J, with 10 bases between the two ends. The DNA for the CDR3 is TGTGCCAGCAGTTTGGTAGCGACCACCGGGGAGCTGTTTTTT. This sequence encodes CASSLVATTGELFF.

This clonotype was observed many times. The V call is TRBV12-3 or TRBV12-4, the J call TRBJ2-5, with 7 bases identical to TRBD1. The CDR3 is made up of 15 amino acids. The junction had 4 bases not matched to a gene; V was cut back by 1 base and J by 2 bases. CDR3 protein: CASSLVGTAQETQYF. DNA of the CDR3: TGTGCCAGCAGTTTAGTCGGGACAGCACAAGAGACCCAGTACTTC.

The J gene is TRBJ1-2, the V gene TRBV12-3 or TRBV12-4; D is unclear. This CDR3 has 13 amino acids. Trimming stripped 1 base from V and 9 bases from J, with 12 bases between. The DNA for the CDR3 is TGTGCCAGCAGTTTAGACGGGGATCGTAGCTACACCTTC. Amino acid sequence: CASSLDGDRSYTF.

This clonotype appeared many times. The chain combines TRBV30 with TRBJ1-5; D might be TRBD1 (5 bases). With 2 bases removed from V and 5 bases from J, the gap between germline ends came to 19 bases. The CDR3 totals 16 residues. Germline CDR1 reads GTSNPN; CDR2 reads SVGIG (reference sequence). CDR3 sequence: CAWSSPGRPRDQPQHF. For the CDR3, the DNA is TGTGCCTGGAGTTCTCCGGGACGCCCGAGGGATCAGCCCCAGCATTTT.

This clonotype has ten or more counts. The chain recombines TRBV20-1 with TRBJ2-5; 9 bases are a match to TRBD1. The CDR3 spans 15 residues. With V trimmed by 1 base and J by 5 bases, 8 bases remained unmatched. CDR1 and CDR2 (germline): DFQATT, SNEGSKA (reference sequence). CDR3 in amino acids: CSARVTGTGMETQYF. The CDR3 DNA reads TGCAGTGCTAGAGTTACCGGGACAGGGATGGAGACCCAGTACTTC.